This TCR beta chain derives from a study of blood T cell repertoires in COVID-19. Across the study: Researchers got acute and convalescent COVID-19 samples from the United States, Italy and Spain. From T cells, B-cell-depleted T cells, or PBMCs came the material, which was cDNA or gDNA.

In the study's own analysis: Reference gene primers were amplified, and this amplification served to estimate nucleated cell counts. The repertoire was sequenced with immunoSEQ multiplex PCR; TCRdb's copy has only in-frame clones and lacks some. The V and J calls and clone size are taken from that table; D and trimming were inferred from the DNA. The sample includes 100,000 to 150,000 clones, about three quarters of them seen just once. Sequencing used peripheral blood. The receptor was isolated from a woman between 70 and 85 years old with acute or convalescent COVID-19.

DNA for the CDR3: TGTGCCTGGAGTGTAAGGACAGTAGGGGCCCAGTACTTC. Protein: CAWSVRTVGAQYF. V usage is TRBV30 and J usage is TRBJ2-5; TRBD1 is a possible D gene (6 bases). CDR1 and CDR2 from the germline V gene are GTSNPN and SVGIG (reference sequence). This CDR3 spans 13 amino acids. Trimming stripped 0 bases from V and 9 bases from J, with 14 bases between.